The next 26 T cell receptor beta chains were all read from a single sample in a study of blood T cell repertoires in COVID-19. The repertoire was sequenced with immunoSEQ multiplex PCR; TCRdb's copy has only in-frame clones and lacks some. The sample lists about 150,000 clones, 80% to 90% occurring once. Material: peripheral blood. The receptors shown here come from a man aged 18 to 29 with COVID-19, enrolled during active disease.

This rearrangement joins TRBV6-2 or TRBV6-3 to TRBJ1-1, with D maybe TRBD1 (5 bases). Germline CDR1 reads MNHEY; CDR2 reads SVGEGT. The CDR3 spans 14 residues. With 5 bases removed from V and 4 bases from J, the gap between germline ends came to 14 bases. CDR3 in amino acids: CASSDRQTTTEAFF. CDR3 DNA sequence: TGTGCCAGCAGTGATAGACAGACAACCACTGAAGCTTTCTTT.

The gene calls are TRBV7-9 and TRBJ1-1, with a tentative D call TRBD1 (5 bases). With 5 bases removed from V and 1 base from J, the gap between germline ends came to 14 bases. Germline V CDR1 and CDR2: SEHNR, FQNEAQ (reference sequence). The CDR3 contains 15 residues. The CDR3 DNA reads as TGTGCCAGCAGCCCCCATTCCACAGGGAACACTGAAGCTTTCTTT. It encodes CASSPHSTGNTEAFF.

J is TRBJ2-7 and V is TRBV6-1; 12 bases are a match to TRBD1. This CDR3 comprises 15 residues. V lost 2 bases to trimming and J lost 6 bases; unmatched junction nucleotides: 5. The germline V gene has CDR1 MNHNS and CDR2 SASEGT. Here the CDR3 reads CASSESRDRGREQYF. The DNA of the CDR3 is TGTGCCAGCAGTGAATCCCGGGACAGGGGGCGCGAGCAGTACTTC.

The chain uses TRBV13 and TRBJ2-7, with unresolved D. The CDR3 length is 13 residues. Germline assignment: CDR1 PRHDT and CDR2 FYEKMQ (reference sequence). Between the trimmed V and J ends, which lost 0 bases and 4 bases, there was a span of 7 bases. In nucleotides, the CDR3 is TGTGCCAGCAGCTTAGGCGCGGAATACGAGCAGTACTTC. It specifies CASSLGAEYEQYF. Complete variable domain (other parts from reference TRBV13 and TRBJ2-7): AAGVIQSPRHLIKEKRETATLKCYPIPRHDTVYWYQQGPGQDPQFLISFYEKMQSDKGSIPDRFSAQQFSDYHSELNMSSLELGDSALYFCASSLGAEYEQYFGPGTRLTVT.

The chain links TRBV27 to TRBJ2-1, with D possibly matching TRBD2 (7 bases). V was clipped by 5 bases and J by 0 bases, with 14 bases between them. The length of the CDR3 is 16 residues. CDR1 and CDR2 from the germline V gene are MNHEY and SMNVEV (reference sequence). The CDR3 here is CASSRGGAPSYNEQFF. The CDR3 region has the DNA TGTGCCAGCAGTAGAGGGGGGGCACCCTCCTACAATGAGCAGTTCTTC.

This sequence joins TRBV4-1 and TRBJ2-5; 7 bases map to TRBD1. The CDR3 has 16 amino acids. V lost 0 bases to trimming and J lost 5 bases; unmatched junction nucleotides: 9. Germline V gives CDR1 MGHRA, CDR2 YSYEKL. The CDR3 loop is CASSQDYQGVWETQYF. CDR3 bases: TGCGCCAGCAGCCAAGATTACCAGGGGGTCTGGGAGACCCAGTACTTC.

This clone has a single count. The chain has TRBV28 and TRBJ1-5, with a weak D call TRBD1 (6 bases). The germline gives CDR1 MDHEN, CDR2 SYDVKM. The ends were cut back, 6 bases at V and 5 bases at J, with 17 bases in the middle. CDR3 length: 15 residues. CDR3: CASRRYRDGDQPQHF. CDR3 nucleotide sequence: TGTGCCAGCAGGCGTTACAGGGACGGGGATCAGCCCCAGCATTTT.

The chain employs TRBV10-2 and TRBJ2-7; D is ambiguous. The germline gives CDR1 WSHSY, CDR2 SAAADI. CDR3 length equals 11 residues. V shed 6 bases and J shed 4 bases, with 7 bases lying between them. CDR3 region: CASSPEYEQYF. In DNA, the CDR3 is TGCGCCAGCAGCCCCGAGTACGAGCAGTACTTC.

About this clone itself: Other DNA sequences within the sample encode an identical CDR3. The chain carries TRBV11-2 and TRBJ2-5, with D hard to call. Germline V lookup: CDR1 SGHAT, CDR2 FQNNGV. V was trimmed by 3 bases and J by 2 bases, leaving 7 bases between them. This CDR3 contains 13 residues. The CDR3 coding sequence is TGTGCCAGCAGCTTGAACTCACAAGAGACCCAGTACTTC. Translating gives CASSLNSQETQYF.

The chain employs TRBV9 and TRBJ1-2; the D is unclear. The ends were cut back, 4 bases at V and 8 bases at J, with 27 bases in the middle. CDR3 length: 17 residues. The germline CDR1 and CDR2 sequences are SGDLS and YYNGEE. The CDR3 spells CASSSRASGGEPWGYTF. The DNA of the CDR3 is TGTGCCAGCAGCTCTAGGGCGTCAGGAGGAGAGCCCTGGGGCTACACCTTC.

V and J are TRBV6-1 and TRBJ2-5; D is uncertain. V shed 3 bases and J shed 0 bases, with 8 bases lying between them. Germline lookup yields CDR1 MNHNS and CDR2 SASEGT. This CDR3 is built from 14 residues. Written as DNA, the CDR3 is TGTGCCAGCAGTGACACTTTGTACCAAGAGACCCAGTACTTC. This codes for CASSDTLYQETQYF.

The chain has TRBV15 and TRBJ2-1, with 13 bases aligning to TRBD2. With V trimmed by 3 bases and J by 2 bases, 4 bases remained unmatched. Germline assignment: CDR1 LNHNV and CDR2 YYDKDF (reference sequence). This CDR3 is built from 17 residues. This chain's CDR3 is CATSREGLAGAYNEQFF. In DNA, the CDR3 is TGTGCCACCAGCAGGGAAGGACTAGCGGGAGCCTACAATGAGCAGTTCTTC.

The chain links TRBV18 to TRBJ2-1, with D maybe TRBD2 (5 bases). V dropped 1 base and J dropped 6 bases, with 16 bases sitting between them. CDR3 size: 16 residues. CDR1 is KGHSH and CDR2 is LQKENI in the germline V gene. CDR3 amino acids: CASSPLTGNPSNEQFF. The CDR3 DNA reads TGTGCCAGCTCACCACTGACGGGGAATCCGTCCAATGAGCAGTTCTTC.

This clone showed up just once. The chain joins TRBV28 to TRBJ1-2; TRBD1 might be the D (5 bases). Germline V CDR1 and CDR2: MDHEN, SYDVKM. V was pared by 5 bases and J by 12 bases, with 13 bases between. The CDR3 sequence is 11 residues long. The CDR3 protein is CASSRPGYHTF. CDR3 nucleotides: TGTGCCAGCAGTCGCCCAGGGTATCACACCTTC.

The chain combines TRBV4-1 with TRBJ2-3; perhaps TRBD2 as D (5 bases). Deletions cut 1 base from V and 4 bases from J, with 6 bases between. Germline-derived CDR1 and CDR2 are MGHRA and YSYEKL. The CDR3 consists of 13 residues. For the CDR3, the DNA is TGCGCCAGCAGCCAAGGAGCGGCAGATACGCAGTATTTT. Its translation is CASSQGAADTQYF.

This clone showed up just once. The chain combines TRBV2 with TRBJ2-7, with 9 bases lining up with TRBD2. Germline V gene data show CDR1 as SNHLY and CDR2 as FYNNEI. This CDR3 region has 14 residues. Unmatched junction bases numbered 6, after V lost 4 bases and J lost 5 bases. CDR3 sequence: CASSVSGRMNEQYF. The CDR3 coding sequence is TGTGCCAGCAGTGTTAGCGGGAGAATGAACGAGCAGTACTTC.

This sequence joins TRBV7-3 and TRBJ2-1, with 9 bases lining up with TRBD2. Germline-derived CDR1 and CDR2 are SGHTA and FQGTGA. V shed 1 base, J shed 6 bases, and the junction held 13 bases outside the gene matches. The CDR3 has 18 residues. The CDR3 nucleotides read TGTGCCAGCAGCTTAATACCCCTGGGGCTAGCGGGAATCAATGAGCAGTTCTTC. This gives the protein CASSLIPLGLAGINEQFF. The full variable domain, completed using reference TRBV7-3 and TRBJ2-1, is GAGVSQTPSNKVTEKGKYVELRCDPISGHTALYWYRQSLGQGPEFLIYFQGTGAADDSGLPNDRFFAVRPEGSVSTLKIQRTERGDSAVYLCASSLIPLGLAGINEQFFGPGTRLTVL.

This clone was seen only once. This sequence joins TRBV25-1 and TRBJ1-2, with D perhaps TRBD1 (5 bases). CDR1 is MGHDK and CDR2 is SYGVNS in the germline V gene. V was trimmed by 1 base and J by 4 bases, leaving 10 bases between them. The CDR3 sequence is 14 residues long. Here the CDR3 DNA reads TGTGCCAGCAGTGAATTAAGGGGTTCCTATGGCTACACCTTC. Amino acids: CASSELRGSYGYTF.

V gene TRBV7-9 combines with J gene TRBJ2-4; no clear D gene. Germline CDR1 and CDR2: SEHNR and FQNEAQ (reference sequence). V was pared by 1 base and J by 0 bases, with 10 bases between. This CDR3 spans 16 amino acids. The CDR3 loop is CASSLGPVIAKNIQYF. The DNA for the CDR3 is TGTGCCAGCAGCTTAGGGCCAGTTATAGCCAAAAACATTCAGTACTTC.

The chain uses TRBV27 and TRBJ2-7; 7 positions agree with TRBD1. V lost 0 bases to trimming and J lost 4 bases; unmatched junction nucleotides: 3. The CDR3 consists of 14 residues. Germline CDR1 reads MNHEY; CDR2 reads SMNVEV (reference sequence). The CDR3 is CASSLSRQGYEQYF. In DNA, the CDR3 is TGTGCCAGCAGTTTATCGCGACAGGGATACGAGCAGTACTTC.

The chain joins TRBV7-9 to TRBJ2-2; D is uncertain. Trimming took off 1 base at V and 6 bases at J, with 12 bases between the two ends. Germline CDR1 and CDR2: SEHNR and FQNEAQ (reference sequence). CDR3 length equals 15 residues. CDR3 sequence: CASSLGSFGPGELFF. The CDR3 DNA reads TGTGCCAGCAGCTTAGGTAGCTTCGGTCCCGGGGAGCTGTTTTTT.

The rearrangement links TRBV24-1 to TRBJ2-1; a possible D gene is TRBD1 (7 bases). Deletions cut 5 bases from V and 4 bases from J, with 14 bases between. CDR3 length: 15 amino acids. Germline CDR1 is KGHDR and CDR2 is SFDVKD. The CDR3 spells CATSALTGRYNEQFF. In DNA form, the CDR3 reads TGTGCCACCAGTGCCTTGACAGGGAGGTACAATGAGCAGTTCTTC.

The V gene is TRBV4-3, the J gene TRBJ2-5; 7 positions match TRBD2. Germline V gene lookup returns CDR1 LGHNA and CDR2 YSLEER. V lost 4 bases to trimming and J lost 3 bases; unmatched junction nucleotides: 17. The CDR3 contains 18 residues. This CDR3 is CASSPGLGFALGKETQYF. The CDR3 nucleotides read TGCGCCAGCAGCCCCGGACTAGGATTTGCATTAGGGAAAGAGACCCAGTACTTC.

This chain uses TRBV7-2 with TRBJ2-2; possible D gene TRBD1, 6 bases. V lost 4 bases and J 3 bases, leaving 15 bases between the germline ends. Germline V gene lookup returns CDR1 SGHTA and CDR2 FQGNSA. The CDR3 is 16 amino acids. CDR3 bases: TGTGCCAGCAGCTACATCAGGGGATCCGACACCGGGGAGCTGTTTTTT. Encoded protein: CASSYIRGSDTGELFF.

The CDR3 is CASSLDRGQDEQFF. In DNA, the CDR3 is TGTGCCAGCAGCTTAGACAGGGGGCAGGATGAGCAGTTCTTC. The V and J genes are TRBV11-3 and TRBJ2-1; 8 bases fit TRBD1. The germline CDR1 and CDR2 sequences are SGHNT and YENEEA. J lost 8 bases, V lost 0 bases, and 3 bases had no gene match. The CDR3 extends over 14 amino acids.

The CDR3 DNA reads as TGCGCCAGCAGCGGGGCACAGGTACATCAAGAGACCCAGTACTTC. Translating it yields CASSGAQVHQETQYF. This chain uses TRBV5-1 with TRBJ2-5, with D tentatively TRBD1 (5 bases). Germline V gives CDR1 SGHRS, CDR2 YFSETQ. The CDR3 spans 15 residues. The V and J ends lost 4 bases and 2 bases respectively, with 15 bases between them.